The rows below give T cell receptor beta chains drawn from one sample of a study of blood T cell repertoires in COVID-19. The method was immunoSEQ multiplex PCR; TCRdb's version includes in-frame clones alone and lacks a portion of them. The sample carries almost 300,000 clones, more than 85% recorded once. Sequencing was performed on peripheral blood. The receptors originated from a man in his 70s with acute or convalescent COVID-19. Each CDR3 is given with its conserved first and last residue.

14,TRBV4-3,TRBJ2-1,CASSQVGGAREQFF
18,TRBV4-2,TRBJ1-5,CASSQVGGRNSADQPQHF
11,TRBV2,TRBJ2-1,CASVVSNEQFF
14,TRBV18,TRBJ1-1,CASSPVPPSTTAFF
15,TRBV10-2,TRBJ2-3,CASKTSGGTTDTQYF
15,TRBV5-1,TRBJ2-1,CASSPQTSGRNEQFF
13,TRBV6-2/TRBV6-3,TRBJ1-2,CASSHRGVYGYTF
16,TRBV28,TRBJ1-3,CASSFPRQTSGNTIYF
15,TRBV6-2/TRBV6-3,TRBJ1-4,CASSYSADRREKLFF
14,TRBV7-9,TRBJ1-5,CASSPQGYNQPQHF
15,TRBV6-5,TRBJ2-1,CASSPRGGLINEQFF
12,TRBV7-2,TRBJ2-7,CASSLNGRRQYF
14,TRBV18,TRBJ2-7,CASSPPEAPYEQYF
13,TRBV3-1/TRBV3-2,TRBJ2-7,CASSQQGLHEQYF
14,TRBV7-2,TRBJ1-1,CASSLLGTNTEAFF
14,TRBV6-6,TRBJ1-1,CASSFVGGNTEAFF
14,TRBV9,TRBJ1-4,CASSPQTDNEKLFF
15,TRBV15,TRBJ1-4,CATSRPGQANEKLFF
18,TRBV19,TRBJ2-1,CASSPGTSGGRTYNEQFF
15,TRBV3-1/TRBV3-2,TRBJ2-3,CASSQRQGFADTQYF
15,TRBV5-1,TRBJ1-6,CASSLQTADNSPLHF
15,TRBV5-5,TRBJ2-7,CASSWGTSGSYEQYF
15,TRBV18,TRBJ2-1,CASSPRQATRKEQFF
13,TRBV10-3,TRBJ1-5,CAIKGGGNQPQHF
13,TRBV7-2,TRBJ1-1,CASSLGRVGEAFF
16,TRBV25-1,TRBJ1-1,CASSDGLRGGSTEAFF
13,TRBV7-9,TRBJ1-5,CASSLSGIQPQHF
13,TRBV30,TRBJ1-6,CAWSSQINSPLHF
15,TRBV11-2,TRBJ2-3,CASSQGGLDSDTQYF
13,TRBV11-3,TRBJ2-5,CASSLDYAKTQYF
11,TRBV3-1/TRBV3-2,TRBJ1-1,CASSPGAVAFF
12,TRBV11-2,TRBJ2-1,CASSSALPGEFF
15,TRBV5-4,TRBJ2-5,CASSSAGTGIETQYF
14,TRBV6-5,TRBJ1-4,CASRPTGGQEKLFF
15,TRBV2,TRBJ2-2,CASSFQGAGTGELFF
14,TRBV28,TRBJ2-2,CASRSGMNTGELFF
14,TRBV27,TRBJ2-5,CASSPRTGEETQYF
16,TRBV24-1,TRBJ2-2,CATSEVGLQNTGELFF
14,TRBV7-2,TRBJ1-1,CASSFTAANTEAFF
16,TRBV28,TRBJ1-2,CASSWIQGAMDYGYTF
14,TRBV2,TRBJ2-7,CASRAGTSGYEQYF
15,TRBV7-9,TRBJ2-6,CASGGQGSGANVLTF
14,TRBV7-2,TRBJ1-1,CASSYYRAGTEAFF